A single sample gave rise to the 4 T cell receptor beta chains below, sequenced in a study of tissue T cells after allogeneic stem cell transplantation. Clones were read by immunoSEQ multiplex PCR, and TCRdb kept only the in-frame ones, dropping some. The data hold under 3,000 clones, with 62% observed a single time. Sequenced material: gut tissue. All receptors come from a female BALB/c mouse in good health. The strain is characterized by the MHC haplotype H2-d.

Note on this clone: Mouse names are used for the genes. The CDR3 end lies 1 residue beyond the end of the read and is filled in from the germline J gene. The rearrangement joins TRBV1 to TRBJ2-5; either TRBD1 or TRBD2 may supply D (5 bases each). V was shortened by 2 bases and J by 6 bases, with 9 bases between the two germline ends. Germline CDR1 reads NSQYPW; CDR2 reads LRSPGD (reference sequence). The CDR3 length is 13 residues. The CDR3 spells CTCSARGADTQYF. CDR3 DNA, as far as it was read: TGCACCTGCAGTGCAAGGGGCGCTGACACCCAGTAC.

Concerning this clone: Here the gene names and germline are mouse. Read data end 1 residue before the CDR3 end; the end is taken from the germline J gene. This sequence joins TRBV20 and TRBJ1-3, with a tentative D call TRBD1 (5 bases). The germline gives CDR1 GFQATS, CDR2 STVNSAI. V lost 5 bases, J lost 0 bases, and 8 bases lay in between. CDR3 size: 13 residues. Incomplete CDR3 DNA: TGTGGTGCTTCAGGGATTTCTGGAAATACGCTCTAT. Translation gives CGASGISGNTLY. The entire CDR3 protein reads CGASGISGNTLYF. The full variable domain, in which reference TRBV20 and TRBJ1-3 provide the parts outside the CDR3, is GALVYQYPRRTICKSGTSMRMECQAVGFQATSVAWYRQSPQKTFELIALSTVNSAIKYEQNFTQEKFPISHPNLSFSSMTVLNAYLEDRGLYLCGASGISGNTLYFGEGSRLIVV.

A note on this clone: The gene symbols are mouse symbols. The sequence runs out 1 residue before the end of the CDR3; the remainder is reconstructed from the germline J gene. The chain joins TRBV13-3 to TRBJ1-4, with D unresolved. Trimming cost V 1 base and J 0 bases, with 7 bases left between them. Germline V gene sequence: CDR1 NNHDY, CDR2 SYVADS. The CDR3 has 15 amino acids. CDR3 bases read: TGTGCCAGCAGTGATCCCAGAATTTCCAACGAAAGATTATTT. This encodes CASSDPRISNERLF. The whole CDR3 sequence is CASSDPRISNERLFF.

This clone was seen a few times. Genes and germline are mouse. Here the CDR3 reads CASSPDSSYEQYF. The CDR3 DNA, read in part, is TGTGCCAGCAGCCCGGACAGCTCCTATGAACAGTAC. The chain joins TRBV19 to TRBJ2-7; possible D gene TRBD1, 6 bases. Read sequence stops 1 residue before the CDR3 end, and the germline J gene provides the missing end. The germline V gene encodes CDR1 FNHDT and CDR2 SITEND (reference sequence). The CDR3 is made up of 13 amino acids. The V end lost 5 bases, the J end lost 0 bases, and 9 bases lay between the germline ends. Filled out from reference TRBV19 and TRBJ2-7, the complete variable domain reads GGIITQTPKFLIGQEGQKLTLKCQQNFNHDTMYWYRQDSGKGLRLIYYSITENDLQKGDLSEGYDASREKKSSFSLTVTSAQKNEMAVFLCASSPDSSYEQYFGPGTRLTVL.